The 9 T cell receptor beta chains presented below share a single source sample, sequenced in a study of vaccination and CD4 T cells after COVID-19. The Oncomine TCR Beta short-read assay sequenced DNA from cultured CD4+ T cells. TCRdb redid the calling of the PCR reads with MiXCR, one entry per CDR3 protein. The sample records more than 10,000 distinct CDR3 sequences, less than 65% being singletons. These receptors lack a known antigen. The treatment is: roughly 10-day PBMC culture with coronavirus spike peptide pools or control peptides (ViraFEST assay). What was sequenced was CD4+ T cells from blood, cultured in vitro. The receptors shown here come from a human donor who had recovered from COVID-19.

CDR3 sequence reads: CASSLLGNYEQYF. Written as DNA, the CDR3 is TGTGCCAGCAGCTTACTAGGGAACTACGAGCAGTACTTC. J is TRBJ2-7 and V is TRBV7-9; D is unresolved. Trimming removed 2 bases at V and 3 bases at J, with 8 bases between. The CDR3 consists of 13 residues. Per the germline V gene, CDR1 is SEHNR and CDR2 is FQNEAQ (reference sequence).

Here the CDR3 reads CASISGGRGTYGYTF. The CDR3 DNA reads TGTGCCAGCATTTCCGGCGGGCGGGGAACCTATGGCTACACCTTC. V gene TRBV28 combines with J gene TRBJ1-2; D not certain. CDR3 length equals 15 residues. Germline CDR1 is MDHEN and CDR2 is SYDVKM. V dropped 7 bases and J dropped 4 bases, with 19 bases sitting between them.

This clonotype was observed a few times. The CDR3 loop is CASSDRVGQETQYF. CDR3 coding DNA: TGCGCCAGCTCGGACAGGGTGGGCCAAGAGACCCAGTACTTC. The chain employs TRBV10-1 and TRBJ2-5; 8 bases line up with TRBD1. This CDR3 is 14 amino acids long. V trimming: 8 bases; J trimming: 1 base; junction bases outside the gene matches: 6. Germline lookup yields CDR1 WNHNN and CDR2 SYGVQD (reference sequence).

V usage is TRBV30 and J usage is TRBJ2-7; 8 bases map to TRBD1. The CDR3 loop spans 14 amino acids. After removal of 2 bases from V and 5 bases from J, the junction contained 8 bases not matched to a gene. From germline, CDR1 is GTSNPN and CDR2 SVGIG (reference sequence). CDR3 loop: CAWSRGQGSDEQYF. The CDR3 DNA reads TGTGCCTGGAGTCGCGGACAGGGTAGTGACGAGCAGTACTTC.

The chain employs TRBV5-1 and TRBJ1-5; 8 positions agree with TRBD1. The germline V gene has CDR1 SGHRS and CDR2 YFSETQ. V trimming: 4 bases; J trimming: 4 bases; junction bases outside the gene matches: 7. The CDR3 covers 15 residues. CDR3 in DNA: TGCGCCAGCAGCGCGACGACAGGGGCGAATCAGCCCCAGCATTTT. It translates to CASSATTGANQPQHF.

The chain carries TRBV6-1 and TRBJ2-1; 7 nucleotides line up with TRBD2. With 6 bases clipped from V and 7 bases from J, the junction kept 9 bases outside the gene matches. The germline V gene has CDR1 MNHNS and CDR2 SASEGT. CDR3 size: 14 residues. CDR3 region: CASSTAGLYNEQFF. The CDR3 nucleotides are TGTGCCAGCAGCACCGCGGGACTATATAATGAGCAGTTCTTC.

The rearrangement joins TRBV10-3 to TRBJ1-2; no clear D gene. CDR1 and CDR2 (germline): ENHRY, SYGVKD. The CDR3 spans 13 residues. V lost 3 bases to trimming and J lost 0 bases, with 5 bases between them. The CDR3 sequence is CAISEVPNYGYTF. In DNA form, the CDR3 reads TGTGCCATCAGTGAAGTCCCTAACTATGGCTACACCTTC.

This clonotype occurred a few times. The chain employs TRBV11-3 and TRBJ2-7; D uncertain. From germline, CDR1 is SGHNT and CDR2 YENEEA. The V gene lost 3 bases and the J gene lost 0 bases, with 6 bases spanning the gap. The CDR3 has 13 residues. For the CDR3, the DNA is TGTGCCAGCAGCTTCAAGAGCTCCTACGAGCAGTACTTC. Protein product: CASSFKSSYEQYF.

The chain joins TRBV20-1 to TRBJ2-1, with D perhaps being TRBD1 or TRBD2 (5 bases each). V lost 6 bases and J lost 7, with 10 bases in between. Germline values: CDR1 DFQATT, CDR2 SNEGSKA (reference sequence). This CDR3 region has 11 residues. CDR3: CSAKGRNEQFF. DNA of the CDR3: TGCAGTGCCAAGGGGAGAAATGAGCAGTTCTTC.